The sample holds many counts of the clone carrying this T cell receptor beta chain. This entry is derived from a study of Graves' ophthalmopathy and Graves' hyperthyroidism. Amplification of the TCR beta CDR3 regions used RNA transcripts (as template). HTBI primers primed a first-round RT-PCR, and a second-round multiplex PCR followed. TCRdb reanalysed the multiplex PCR reads using MiXCR and keeps one entry per CDR3 protein. In the table there are 900,000 to 1,200,000 distinct CDR3 sequences, about two fifths of which are singletons. This TCR was recovered from an adult man with Graves' hyperthyroidism. The sample comprised peripheral blood or thyroid tissue (not recorded which).

DNA for the CDR3: TGTGCCAGCAATGGACAGGGGGAGGGTCAGCCCCAGCATTTT. Amino acid sequence: CASNGQGEGQPQHF. The rearrangement uses TRBV2 and TRBJ1-5; 10 nucleotides match TRBD1. Trimming at V came to 7 bases and at J to 6 bases, leaving 6 bases not matched to a gene. CDR3 length: 14 amino acids. CDR1 and CDR2 (germline): SNHLY, FYNNEI.